These 4 T cell receptor beta chains originate from one sample sequenced in a study of human T cells and chemical hapten exposure. A single record per CDR3 protein comes from TCRdb applying MiXCR to the RACE reads. The table has about 80,000 distinct CDR3 sequences, around 15% seen once. The time point: pre-sensitization, week 0. Treatment specified: therapeutic diphenylcyclopropenone sensitization with weekly scalp DPC. Specimen: whole blood, collected in connection with sensitization to the hapten diphenylcyclopropenone (DPC). The receptors were gathered from a woman aged 45-65 years with alopecia areata. Some clones in this sample may be carry-over from other donors' samples.

The chain employs TRBV9 and TRBJ2-3; no reliable D call. Germline assignment: CDR1 SGDLS and CDR2 YYNGEE. V was shortened by 5 bases and J by 0 bases, with 10 bases between the two germline ends. This CDR3 has 14 amino acids. CDR3 sequence (DNA): TGTGCCAGCAGTCCACAGACTAGCACAGATACGCAGTATTTT. As protein: CASSPQTSTDTQYF.

V and J are TRBV15 and TRBJ1-1, with D hard to call. The CDR3 is made up of 14 amino acids. Germline V gene sequence: CDR1 LNHNV, CDR2 YYDKDF (reference sequence). Trimming removed 0 bases at V and 6 bases at J, with 11 bases between. As DNA, the CDR3 is TGTGCCACCAGCAGAGATCGGCGTTCGGCTGAAGCTTTCTTT. Amino acids: CATSRDRRSAEAFF.

The chain uses TRBV7-8 and TRBJ1-4; D unresolved. This CDR3 region has 17 residues. Germline CDR1 is SGHVS and CDR2 is FQNEAQ. V dropped 5 bases and J dropped 0 bases, with 16 bases sitting between them. The CDR3 coding sequence is TGTGCCAGCAGCCCCCAATTGTTCCGCGCAACTAATGAAAAACTGTTTTTT. It is translated as CASSPQLFRATNEKLFF. The full variable domain, its missing parts supplied by reference TRBV7-8 and TRBJ1-4, is GAGVSQSPRYKVAKRGQDVALRCDPISGHVSLFWYQQALGQGPEFLTYFQNEAQLDKSGLPSDRFFAERPEGSVSTLKIQRTQQEDSAVYLCASSPQLFRATNEKLFFGSGTQLSVL.

This clonotype was found a few times. The V and J genes are TRBV30 and TRBJ2-5, with TRBD2 matching 13 bases. Germline trimming cut 0 bases from V and 5 bases from J; bases unmatched to any gene: 3. CDR3 length: 15 amino acids. Germline V gene sequence: CDR1 GTSNPN, CDR2 SVGIG (reference sequence). CDR3 coding DNA: TGTGCCTGGAGTGTACTAGCGGGAGGGCCGGAGACCCAGTACTTC. Protein sequence: CAWSVLAGGPETQYF.